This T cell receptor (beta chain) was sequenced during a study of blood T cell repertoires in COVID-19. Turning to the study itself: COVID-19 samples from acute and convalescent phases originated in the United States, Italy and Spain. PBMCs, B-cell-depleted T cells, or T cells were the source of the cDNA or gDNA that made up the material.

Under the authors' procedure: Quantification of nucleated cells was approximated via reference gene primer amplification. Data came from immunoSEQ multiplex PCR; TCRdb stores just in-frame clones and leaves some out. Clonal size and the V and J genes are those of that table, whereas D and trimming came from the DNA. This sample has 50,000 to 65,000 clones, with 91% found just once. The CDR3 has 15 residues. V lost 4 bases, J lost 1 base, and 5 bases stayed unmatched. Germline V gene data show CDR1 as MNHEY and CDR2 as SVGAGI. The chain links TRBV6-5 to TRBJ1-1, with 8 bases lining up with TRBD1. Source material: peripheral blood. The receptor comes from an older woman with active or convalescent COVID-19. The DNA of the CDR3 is TGTGCCAGCAGTTCGGGACAGGTGACGAACACTGAAGCTTTCTTT. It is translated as CASSSGQVTNTEAFF.